These T cell receptor beta chains were read from a single sample in a study of blood T cell repertoires in COVID-19. The data were produced by immunoSEQ multiplex PCR, yet TCRdb's version contains in-frame clones alone and is incomplete. This sample has 220,000 or so clones, with roughly 84% found just once. The material sequenced was PBMCs or T cells enriched from blood (not recorded which). All receptors derive from a woman aged 40 to 55 who had recovered from COVID-19. Both conserved end residues are part of each CDR3. The order of the fields is clone size, CDR3 length, J gene, V gene, CDR3 protein. A clone size is listed for some rows: how often the clone was seen (once, few, many), or a class if it is expanded.

clone_size: .; cdr3_length: 15; j_call: TRBJ2-7; v_call: TRBV2; cdr3_aa: CASSMRGLPNSEQYF
clone_size: .; cdr3_length: 15; j_call: TRBJ1-4; v_call: TRBV6-5; cdr3_aa: CASSYSLATNEKLFF
clone_size: .; cdr3_length: 15; j_call: TRBJ2-3; v_call: TRBV5-6; cdr3_aa: CASSTASGRSDTQYF
clone_size: .; cdr3_length: 16; j_call: TRBJ2-2; v_call: TRBV6-5; cdr3_aa: CASSYKGGAYDGELFF
clone_size: .; cdr3_length: 17; j_call: TRBJ2-1; v_call: TRBV10-1; cdr3_aa: CASREGRGASSYNEQFF
clone_size: .; cdr3_length: 19; j_call: TRBJ2-7; v_call: TRBV7-9; cdr3_aa: CASSLALRGILLSSYEQYF
clone_size: .; cdr3_length: 14; j_call: TRBJ2-2; v_call: TRBV2; cdr3_aa: CASISRGNTGELFF
clone_size: .; cdr3_length: 15; j_call: TRBJ1-3; v_call: TRBV7-2; cdr3_aa: CASSLAPGSGNTIYF
clone_size: .; cdr3_length: 14; j_call: TRBJ1-2; v_call: TRBV7-9; cdr3_aa: CASSPISQGSGYTF
clone_size: .; cdr3_length: 14; j_call: TRBJ2-1; v_call: TRBV9; cdr3_aa: CASSAGLAGNEQFF
clone_size: .; cdr3_length: 16; j_call: TRBJ1-2; v_call: TRBV29-1; cdr3_aa: CSVVRLGGGGNYGYTF
clone_size: .; cdr3_length: 15; j_call: TRBJ1-5; v_call: TRBV2; cdr3_aa: CASSSGQNSNQPQHF
clone_size: .; cdr3_length: 15; j_call: TRBJ2-1; v_call: TRBV5-4; cdr3_aa: CASSLSLIGYNEQFF
clone_size: once; cdr3_length: 14; j_call: TRBJ2-4; v_call: TRBV15; cdr3_aa: CATSSPTRRDIQYF
clone_size: .; cdr3_length: 14; j_call: TRBJ2-7; v_call: TRBV4-1; cdr3_aa: CASSQEGQTYEQYF
clone_size: .; cdr3_length: 14; j_call: TRBJ1-1; v_call: TRBV9; cdr3_aa: CASSATGANTEAFF
clone_size: .; cdr3_length: 13; j_call: TRBJ1-2; v_call: TRBV12-3/TRBV12-4; cdr3_aa: CASSLFLYYGYTF
clone_size: .; cdr3_length: 17; j_call: TRBJ2-2; v_call: TRBV18; cdr3_aa: CASSPPAEGPGTGELFF
clone_size: once; cdr3_length: 15; j_call: TRBJ2-2; v_call: TRBV28; cdr3_aa: CASRRASGRVGELFF
clone_size: .; cdr3_length: 15; j_call: TRBJ2-3; v_call: TRBV7-3; cdr3_aa: CASSLIGGPADTQYF
clone_size: .; cdr3_length: 15; j_call: TRBJ1-2; v_call: TRBV27; cdr3_aa: CASSLRGGVGYGYTF
clone_size: .; cdr3_length: 15; j_call: TRBJ1-5; v_call: TRBV6-2/TRBV6-3; cdr3_aa: CASSDRTGGNQPQHF
clone_size: .; cdr3_length: 15; j_call: TRBJ1-1; v_call: TRBV4-1; cdr3_aa: CASSREGQGNTEAFF
clone_size: .; cdr3_length: 13; j_call: TRBJ1-2; v_call: TRBV30; cdr3_aa: CAWSVQGPPTGTF
clone_size: .; cdr3_length: 15; j_call: TRBJ2-1; v_call: TRBV11-2; cdr3_aa: CASSLLVAGYNEQFF
clone_size: .; cdr3_length: 17; j_call: TRBJ2-2; v_call: TRBV13; cdr3_aa: CASKPSSGTVNTGELFF
clone_size: .; cdr3_length: 16; j_call: TRBJ2-3; v_call: TRBV5-4; cdr3_aa: CASSSPGIASTDTQYF
clone_size: .; cdr3_length: 17; j_call: TRBJ2-1; v_call: TRBV28; cdr3_aa: CASSFPLGTGGGNEQFF
clone_size: .; cdr3_length: 12; j_call: TRBJ1-1; v_call: TRBV27; cdr3_aa: CASSFRRTEAFF
clone_size: .; cdr3_length: 12; j_call: TRBJ2-1; v_call: TRBV27; cdr3_aa: CASSLFGSEQFF
clone_size: few; cdr3_length: 14; j_call: TRBJ1-4; v_call: TRBV11-2; cdr3_aa: CASSDSFYNEKLFF
clone_size: .; cdr3_length: 15; j_call: TRBJ2-5; v_call: TRBV7-3; cdr3_aa: CASSLAGQGGETQYF
clone_size: .; cdr3_length: 15; j_call: TRBJ2-7; v_call: TRBV29-1; cdr3_aa: CSVPKPGQGPYEQYF
clone_size: .; cdr3_length: 14; j_call: TRBJ1-1; v_call: TRBV2; cdr3_aa: CASSVGQVNTEAFF
clone_size: .; cdr3_length: 13; j_call: TRBJ2-7; v_call: TRBV27; cdr3_aa: CASSLISQREQYF
clone_size: .; cdr3_length: 16; j_call: TRBJ1-4; v_call: TRBV7-6; cdr3_aa: CASSLVGGRFSEKLFF
clone_size: .; cdr3_length: 15; j_call: TRBJ2-3; v_call: TRBV18; cdr3_aa: CASSPLAGSADTQYF
clone_size: once; cdr3_length: 15; j_call: TRBJ2-3; v_call: TRBV6-2/TRBV6-3; cdr3_aa: CASSYGQGKTDTQYF
clone_size: .; cdr3_length: 16; j_call: TRBJ1-2; v_call: TRBV28; cdr3_aa: CASSHSGTGKGYGYTF
clone_size: .; cdr3_length: 14; j_call: TRBJ1-1; v_call: TRBV28; cdr3_aa: CASSSLRGITEAFF
clone_size: .; cdr3_length: 14; j_call: TRBJ2-3; v_call: TRBV29-1; cdr3_aa: CSVASGSGSDTQYF